The next 15 T cell receptor beta chains were all read from a single sample in a study of T-cell reconstitution after alpha-beta-depleted transplantation in children. TCRbeta library construction was performed incorporating unique molecular identifiers. TCRdb reanalysed the PCR reads using MiXCR and keeps one entry per CDR3 protein. The sample lists roughly 50,000 distinct CDR3 sequences; 44% were seen once. This specimen was PBMCs, mostly from graft donor cells, taken 360 days after TCRalphabeta/CD19-depleted stem cell transplant. These receptor sequences come from a male patient between 5 and 17 years old who had a stem cell transplant for acute lymphoblastic leukemia, so the T cells may come from the graft donor.

The chain links TRBV7-9 to TRBJ2-3; 7 positions match TRBD2. V lost 4 bases, J lost 2 bases, and 3 bases stayed unmatched. Germline lookup yields CDR1 SEHNR and CDR2 FQNEAQ (reference sequence). This CDR3 comprises 14 residues. In DNA form, the CDR3 reads TGTGCCAGCAGCTCGCTAGCGGACACAGATACGCAGTATTTT. Its translation: CASSSLADTDTQYF.

This clonotype was detected a few times. The chain joins TRBV12-3 or TRBV12-4 to TRBJ2-1; 7 bases match TRBD2. After removal of 7 bases from V and 10 bases from J, the junction contained 10 bases not matched to a gene. This CDR3 region has 13 residues. The CDR3 region has the DNA TGTGCCAGCACCCCCCAGTGGGAGGGGGAGCAGTTCTTC. Its translation: CASTPQWEGEQFF.

The rearrangement joins TRBV5-1 to TRBJ2-7, with D possibly called TRBD1 or TRBD2 (6 bases each). Germline V lookup: CDR1 SGHRS, CDR2 YFSETQ. The V gene lost 6 bases and the J gene lost 3 bases, with 16 bases spanning the gap. The CDR3 spans 14 residues. This CDR3 is CASTLGGRNYEQYF. CDR3 sequence (DNA): TGCGCCAGCACCCTCGGGGGCAGGAACTACGAGCAGTACTTC. Complete variable domain (other parts from reference TRBV5-1 and TRBJ2-7): KAGVTQTPRYLIKTRGQQVTLSCSPISGHRSVSWYQQTPGQGLQFLFEYFSETQRNKGNFPGRFSGRQFSNSRSEMNVSTLELGDSALYLCASTLGGRNYEQYFGPGTRLTVT.

The V and J genes are TRBV28 and TRBJ1-5; no clear D. There are 15 residues in the CDR3. V was cut by 4 bases and J by 12 bases, with 22 bases left in between. Germline assignment: CDR1 MDHEN and CDR2 SYDVKM. The CDR3 bases are TGTGCCAGCAGTTCCGGGTCGAGTCAGTCAATCGTCCAGCATTTT. Its translation: CASSSGSSQSIVQHF.

The rearrangement joins TRBV9 to TRBJ1-4; D remains unclear. Trimming took 8 bases from V and 5 from J, leaving 10 bases between them. This CDR3 has 12 residues. CDR1 and CDR2 from the germline V gene are SGDLS and YYNGEE. CDR3 sequence: CARQPPNEKLFF. Here the CDR3 DNA reads TGTGCCAGGCAACCGCCGAATGAAAAACTGTTTTTT.

This clonotype was seen just once. This chain joins TRBV20-1 and TRBJ1-5, with D possibly being TRBD1 (5 bases). The CDR3 runs 16 residues. V was cut by 3 bases and J by 0 bases, with 15 bases left in between. The germline V gene has CDR1 DFQATT and CDR2 SNEGSKA (reference sequence). The CDR3 sequence is CSASRGTAYSNQPQHF. In nucleotides, the CDR3 is TGCAGTGCTAGTCGAGGGACCGCCTATAGCAATCAGCCCCAGCATTTT.

This clonotype has a handful of counts. The V gene is TRBV14, the J gene TRBJ2-7; TRBD1 might be the D (7 bases). Germline values: CDR1 SGHDN, CDR2 FVKESK. Trimming removed 4 bases at V and 5 bases at J, with 15 bases between. The CDR3 spans 14 residues. The CDR3 DNA sequence: TGTGCCAGCAGCCGGATGACAGGGAGGAACGAGCAGTACTTC. Amino acids: CASSRMTGRNEQYF.

The rearrangement uses TRBV9 and TRBJ2-3, with D perhaps given as TRBD1 or TRBD2 (5 bases each). Trimming stripped 0 bases from V and 5 bases from J, with 19 bases between. This CDR3 is built from 17 residues. Looked up from germline, CDR1 is SGDLS and CDR2 is YYNGEE. CDR3 protein: CASSVAGGPRQRDTQYF. The CDR3 DNA is TGTGCCAGCAGCGTAGCTGGGGGACCCCGACAGAGAGATACGCAGTATTTT.

The chain combines TRBV29-1 with TRBJ2-7, with D possibly called TRBD1 or TRBD2 (5 bases each). CDR3 length: 11 residues. The V end lost 4 bases, the J end lost 4 bases, and 8 bases lay between the germline ends. CDR1 and CDR2 from the germline V gene are SQVTM and ANQGSEA. CDR3 loop: CSVGEGYEQYF. CDR3 bases: TGCAGCGTTGGAGAGGGGTACGAGCAGTACTTC.

The CDR3 nucleotides are TGTGCCAGCGTCCAGGGGGGCCCATCGTCTAGGGAGCAGTTCTTC. Translated, it gives CASVQGGPSSREQFF. The chain is built from TRBV27 and TRBJ2-1; D possibly corresponds to TRBD1 (7 bases). Trimming removed 8 bases from V and 10 bases from J, with 24 bases in between. Germline lookup yields CDR1 MNHEY and CDR2 SMNVEV (reference sequence). The CDR3 runs to 15 residues.

The rearrangement joins TRBV12-3 or TRBV12-4 to TRBJ2-3; D is tentatively TRBD1 or TRBD2 (6 bases each). V was pared by 5 bases and J by 2 bases, with 14 bases between. CDR3 length equals 15 residues. CDR3 amino acids: CASSPSWGATDTQYF. The CDR3 DNA follows: TGTGCCAGCAGTCCTTCCTGGGGGGCCACAGATACGCAGTATTTT.

This clonotype was counted between two and nine times. The rearrangement joins TRBV12-3 or TRBV12-4 to TRBJ2-7; 8 bases agree with TRBD2. V was clipped by 2 bases and J by 2 bases; unmatched bases: 5. The CDR3 runs 15 residues. CDR3 nucleotide sequence: TGTGCCAGCAGTTTATCCCCGGGAGGGCCCTACGAGCAGTACTTC. It yields the protein CASSLSPGGPYEQYF.

V is TRBV20-1 and J is TRBJ2-7; D is perhaps TRBD2 (6 bases). V was shortened by 0 bases and J by 5 bases, with 23 bases between the two germline ends. This CDR3 contains 17 residues. Germline assignment: CDR1 DFQATT and CDR2 SNEGSKA (reference sequence). This CDR3 reads CSAREIWVGGPINEQYF. CDR3 in DNA: TGCAGTGCTAGAGAAATCTGGGTGGGAGGTCCCATCAACGAGCAGTACTTC.

The sample holds a few counts of this clonotype. The chain is built from TRBV12-3 or TRBV12-4 and TRBJ2-7; D is unclear. Trimming removed 2 bases from V and 6 bases from J, with 8 bases in between. This CDR3 is built from 12 residues. The CDR3 is CASSLQEAEQYF. The DNA for the CDR3 is TGTGCCAGCAGTTTACAAGAGGCCGAGCAGTACTTC.

This clonotype was counted a single time. The chain combines TRBV29-1 with TRBJ2-7, with 10 bases that match TRBD2. The germline V gene encodes CDR1 SQVTM and CDR2 ANQGSEA. This CDR3 comprises 14 residues. Trimming at V came to 7 bases and at J to 3 bases, leaving 9 bases not matched to a gene. The chain's CDR3 is CSALTSGLNYEQYF. DNA of the CDR3: TGCAGCGCACTGACTAGCGGGCTAAACTACGAGCAGTACTTC.